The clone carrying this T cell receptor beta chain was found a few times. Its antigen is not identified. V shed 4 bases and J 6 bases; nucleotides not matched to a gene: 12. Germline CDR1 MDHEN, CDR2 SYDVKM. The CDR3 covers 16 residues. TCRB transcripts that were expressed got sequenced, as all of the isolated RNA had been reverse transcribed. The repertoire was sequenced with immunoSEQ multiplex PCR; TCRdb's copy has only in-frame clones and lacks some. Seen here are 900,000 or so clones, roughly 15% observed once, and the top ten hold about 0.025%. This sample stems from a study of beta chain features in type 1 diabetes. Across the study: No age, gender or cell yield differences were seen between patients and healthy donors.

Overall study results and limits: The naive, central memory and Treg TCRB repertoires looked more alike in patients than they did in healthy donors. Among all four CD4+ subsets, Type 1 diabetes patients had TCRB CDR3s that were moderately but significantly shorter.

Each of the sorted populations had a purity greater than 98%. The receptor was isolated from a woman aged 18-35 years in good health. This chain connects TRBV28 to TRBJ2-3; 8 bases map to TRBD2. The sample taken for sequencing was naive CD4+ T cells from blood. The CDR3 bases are TGTGCCAGCAGTTCCCCGGGGGGGCGGGAGTTTGATACGCAGTATTTT. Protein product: CASSSPGGREFDTQYF.